This TCR beta chain was retrieved from a study of CD8+CD57+ T cells in acquired aplastic anemia. This CDR3 comprises 12 residues. Trimming took 1 base from V and 3 from J, leaving 7 bases between them. Germline V CDR1 and CDR2: DFQATT, SNEGSKA (reference sequence). Those patients picked for sequencing had displayed CD8+CD57+ cell expansion on flow cytometry. CDR3 and TCR beta VDJ profiling relied on genomic DNA as the template. TCRdb recomputed calls from the reads with MiXCR, one row per CDR3 protein. The table has under 200,000 distinct CDR3 sequences, 71% seen once; the top ten hold around 45%. The sample consisted of sorted CD4+, CD8+, or CD8+CD57+ T cells (not recorded which) from PBMCs. The chain links TRBV20-1 to TRBJ2-7; D ambiguous. The clonotype comes from a human donor with aplastic anemia. This CDR3 is CSARVSDYEQYF. The DNA for the CDR3 is TGCAGTGCTAGAGTTAGTGACTACGAGCAGTACTTC.